These 23 T cell receptor beta chains share one sample of origin, sequenced in a study of OX40 agonist ivuxolimab in advanced cancers. Assay used: immunoSEQ multiplex PCR; TCRdb lists only in-frame clones, some missing. The table records some 60,000 clones, approximately 83% of them present only once. The sample consisted of CD4+ or CD8+ T cells sorted from blood, taken in a trial of the OX40 agonist ivuxolimab. Receptors were obtained from an adult with an advanced solid tumor such as melanoma, head and neck, liver or kidney cancer.

The chain links TRBV27 to TRBJ2-3; D tentatively reads TRBD1 or TRBD2 (5 bases each). V lost 5 bases and J 4 bases, leaving 19 bases between the germline ends. Germline CDR1 reads MNHEY; CDR2 reads SMNVEV (reference sequence). The CDR3 runs to 16 residues. The CDR3 here is CASSPGRRGAADTQYF. CDR3 nucleotide sequence: TGTGCCAGCAGTCCAGGGAGAAGAGGAGCGGCAGATACGCAGTATTTT.

The chain combines TRBV7-9 with TRBJ2-3, with TRBD1 matching over 10 bases. Germline loops: CDR1 SEHNR, CDR2 FQNEAQ (reference sequence). Trimming took 3 bases from V and 1 from J; bases not matched to a gene: 7. The CDR3 is made up of 17 amino acids. The DNA for the CDR3 is TGTGCCAGCAGCTTTCAACTCGGACAGGGGGGCACAGATACGCAGTATTTT. This codes for CASSFQLGQGGTDTQYF.

The CDR3 spells CASSVGGQGAYEQYF. CDR3 nucleotide sequence: TGTGCCAGCAGCGTAGGAGGACAGGGTGCCTACGAGCAGTACTTC. The chain recombines TRBV9 with TRBJ2-7; 8 positions agree with TRBD1. The ends lost 0 bases at V and 2 bases at J; junction bases unmatched: 4. Germline V CDR1 and CDR2: SGDLS, YYNGEE. CDR3 length: 15 amino acids.

Notes on this clone: One end of the junction varies from germline; a read error may be responsible. The chain couples TRBV28 to TRBJ1-2; TRBD1 matches at 7 bases. There are 15 residues in the CDR3. The germline V gene has CDR1 MDHEN and CDR2 SYDVKM. The CDR3: CAGSLLDRVTTGYTF. The CDR3, as DNA: TGTGCCGGCAGTTTACTAGACAGGGTTACTACTGGCTACACCTTC.

The V call is TRBV5-4, the J call TRBJ1-1; D gene uncertain. This CDR3 contains 14 residues. Trimming took off 3 bases at V and 1 base at J, with 10 bases between the two ends. Germline loops: CDR1 SGHNT, CDR2 YYREEE (reference sequence). The DNA for the CDR3 is TGTGCCAGCAGCTCAGACGGAGGGAACACTGAAGCTTTCTTT. Its translation: CASSSDGGNTEAFF. Looking up the rest from reference TRBV5-4 and TRBJ1-1 gives the full variable domain: ETGVTQSPTHLIKTRGQQVTLRCSSQSGHNTVSWYQQALGQGPQFIFQYYREEENGRGNFPPRFSGLQFPNYSSELNVNALELDDSALYLCASSSDGGNTEAFFGQGTRLTVV.

DNA for the CDR3: TGTGCCAGCAGCTTGGCCTGGACTAGCGGGAGCGATGAGCAGTTCTTC. It codes for CASSLAWTSGSDEQFF. The chain links TRBV5-8 to TRBJ2-1, with 13 bases that match TRBD2. Germline assignment: CDR1 SGHTS and CDR2 YDEGEE. The CDR3 has 16 residues. Trimming removed 0 bases from V and 8 bases from J; junction bases left unmatched: 5.

This clone was seen a few times. The rearrangement links TRBV27 to TRBJ1-4, with 7 bases aligning to TRBD1. V gave up 8 bases and J gave up 8 bases; unmatched junction bases: 8. This CDR3 has 13 amino acids. Looked up from germline, CDR1 is MNHEY and CDR2 is SMNVEV (reference sequence). The CDR3 spells CASGTGVREKLFF. The CDR3 DNA is TGTGCCAGCGGTACAGGGGTTCGGGAAAAACTGTTTTTT.

The genes are TRBV4-1 and TRBJ2-3; TRBD2 matches at 10 bases. The CDR3 contains 15 residues. Per the germline V gene, CDR1 is MGHRA and CDR2 is YSYEKL. The V segment lost 9 bases and the J segment 0 bases; nucleotides outside the gene matches: 6. CDR3 region: CASKAGGLSTDTQYF. CDR3 DNA: TGCGCCAGTAAAGCGGGAGGGCTAAGCACAGATACGCAGTATTTT.

The rearrangement joins TRBV11-3 to TRBJ2-5; D may be TRBD2 (6 bases). Per germline, CDR1 SGHNT and CDR2 YENEEA. This CDR3 has 15 residues. V was trimmed by 5 bases and J by 5 bases, leaving 18 bases between them. Here the CDR3 DNA reads TGTGCCAGCAGCCCGGACGGGGGACGGGGGGAGACCCAGTACTTC. This encodes CASSPDGGRGETQYF.

The V gene is TRBV30, the J gene TRBJ2-7; weak D call: TRBD2 (5 bases). V was shortened by 4 bases and J by 2 bases, with 9 bases between the two germline ends. This CDR3 is 12 amino acids long. In germline, CDR1 is GTSNPN, CDR2 SVGIG (reference sequence). CDR3 DNA sequence: TGTGCCTGGAAGACGGGGACCTACGAGCAGTACTTC. Its protein product is CAWKTGTYEQYF. The variable domain in full, with the rest retrieved from reference TRBV30 and TRBJ2-7, is SQTIHQWPATLVQPVGSPLSLECTVEGTSNPNLYWYRQAAGRGLQLLFYSVGIGQISSEVPQNLSASRPQDRQFILSSKKLLLSDSGFYLCAWKTGTYEQYFGPGTRLTVT.

This clone was found once. In DNA, the CDR3 is TGTGCCAGCCAAGCCTGGAGGGCCCAGCTCGATGAGCAGTTCTTC. It translates to CASQAWRAQLDEQFF. This chain uses TRBV28 with TRBJ2-1; the D gene is possibly TRBD2 (6 bases). CDR3 length equals 15 residues. The V gene lost 8 bases and the J gene lost 8 bases, with 22 bases spanning the gap. Germline V lookup: CDR1 MDHEN, CDR2 SYDVKM.

The chain combines TRBV6-1 with TRBJ2-7, with 8 bases matching TRBD1. This CDR3 has 14 residues. The germline V gene has CDR1 MNHNS and CDR2 SASEGT. V gave up 6 bases and J gave up 7 bases; unmatched junction bases: 11. The CDR3 region is CASSGQGFLSEQYF. The CDR3 nucleotides read TGTGCCAGCAGCGGACAGGGATTCTTGTCAGAGCAGTACTTC.

The chain employs TRBV7-6 and TRBJ2-2; 9 nucleotides line up with TRBD1. V shed 7 bases and J 6 bases; nucleotides not matched to a gene: 6. The CDR3 runs to 14 residues. Germline assignment: CDR1 SGHVS and CDR2 FNYEAQ. The CDR3, as DNA: TGTGCCAGCACCCGGGGGACAGGGCCCGGGGAGCTGTTTTTT. Protein: CASTRGTGPGELFF.

The gene calls are TRBV7-9 and TRBJ2-2; D unresolved. CDR1 is SEHNR and CDR2 is FQNEAQ in the germline V gene (reference sequence). Trimming left V 4 bases short and J 2 bases short, with 5 bases between. The CDR3 runs to 13 residues. This chain's CDR3 is CASSSGNTGELFF. Here the CDR3 DNA reads TGTGCCAGCAGCTCGGGCAACACCGGGGAGCTGTTTTTT.

The chain joins TRBV7-3 to TRBJ2-2, with D perhaps being TRBD1 or TRBD2 (5 bases each). Germline V CDR1 and CDR2: SGHTA, FQGTGA. The CDR3 covers 13 residues. Trimming pared 8 bases from V and 5 bases from J, leaving 12 bases between. Here the CDR3 reads CASGGSRTGELFF. The CDR3 DNA reads TGTGCCAGCGGGGGTTCTCGAACCGGGGAGCTGTTTTTT.

This chain links TRBV5-1 with TRBJ2-1; 7 bases map to TRBD1. Germline trimming cut 3 bases from V and 0 bases from J; bases unmatched to any gene: 6. Germline CDR1 reads SGHRS; CDR2 reads YFSETQ. There are 16 residues in the CDR3. DNA of the CDR3: TGCGCCAGCAGCTCTACCGGGACAGCCTCCTACAATGAGCAGTTCTTC. Protein sequence: CASSSTGTASYNEQFF.

This chain uses TRBV6-1 with TRBJ1-2; unclear D gene. Germline-derived CDR1 and CDR2 are MNHNS and SASEGT. This CDR3 comprises 14 residues. Trimming took 9 bases from V and 5 from J, leaving 19 bases between them. The CDR3 sequence is CASNPGGTDYGYTF. The CDR3 coding sequence is TGTGCCAGTAACCCCGGAGGCACGGATTATGGCTACACCTTC.

The rearrangement links TRBV7-2 to TRBJ2-1, with D tentatively TRBD1 (5 bases). Trimming stripped 3 bases from V and 3 bases from J, with 12 bases between. The CDR3 loop spans 15 amino acids. Germline values: CDR1 SGHTA, CDR2 FQGNSA. The CDR3 nucleotides read TGTGCCAGCAGCTTTGGGCAGGGAATCTACAATGAGCAGTTCTTC. Translating it yields CASSFGQGIYNEQFF.

CDR3 sequence (DNA): TGTGCCAGCAGCCGATTAGCGGGAGTAGGAACCGGGGAGCTGTTTTTT. It encodes CASSRLAGVGTGELFF. The chain employs TRBV11-2 and TRBJ2-2; 9 positions agree with TRBD2. Germline CDR1 and CDR2: SGHAT and FQNNGV. V was pared by 5 bases and J by 5 bases, with 9 bases of the junction left unmatched. This CDR3 spans 16 amino acids.

This chain connects TRBV7-8 to TRBJ1-2, with 8 bases fitting TRBD1. J gave up 3 bases and V 5 bases, and 8 bases lay outside the gene matches. The germline gives CDR1 SGHVS, CDR2 FQNEAQ. The CDR3 covers 15 residues. The CDR3 sequence is CASSPHRTGYYGYTF. CDR3 sequence (DNA): TGTGCCAGCAGCCCACATAGGACAGGGTACTATGGCTACACCTTC.

This clone was found a few times. This chain connects TRBV5-4 to TRBJ2-2, with 8 bases fitting TRBD2. There are 15 residues in the CDR3. The junction had 9 bases not matched to a gene; V was cut back by 6 bases and J by 5 bases. In germline, CDR1 is SGHNT, CDR2 YYREEE (reference sequence). The CDR3 region has the DNA TGTGCCAGCACCAAGCCGGGACTAGATACCGGGGAGCTGTTTTTT. This sequence encodes CASTKPGLDTGELFF.

The chain joins TRBV11-2 to TRBJ2-7; 7 nucleotides agree with TRBD2. Germline V gene sequence: CDR1 SGHAT, CDR2 FQNNGV. This CDR3 has 15 amino acids. Unmatched junction bases numbered 7, after V lost 2 bases and J lost 3 bases. The CDR3 is CASSLLSSGFYEQYF. In DNA, the CDR3 is TGTGCCAGCAGCTTATTGTCTAGCGGTTTCTACGAGCAGTACTTC. Variable domain in full (rest from reference TRBV11-2 and TRBJ2-7): EAGVAQSPRYKIIEKRQSVAFWCNPISGHATLYWYQQILGQGPKLLIQFQNNGVVDDSQLPKDRFSAERLKGVDSTLKIQPAKLEDSAVYLCASSLLSSGFYEQYFGPGTRLTVT.

This clone is a singleton in its sample. The chain is built from TRBV5-5 and TRBJ1-3; no reliable D call. The CDR3 extends over 8 amino acids. Germline assignment: CDR1 SGHKS and CDR2 YYEKEE (reference sequence). V lost 4 bases and J lost 13, with 3 bases in between. The CDR3 DNA is TGTGCCAGCAGCCCAATATATTTT. The encoded protein is CASSPIYF.